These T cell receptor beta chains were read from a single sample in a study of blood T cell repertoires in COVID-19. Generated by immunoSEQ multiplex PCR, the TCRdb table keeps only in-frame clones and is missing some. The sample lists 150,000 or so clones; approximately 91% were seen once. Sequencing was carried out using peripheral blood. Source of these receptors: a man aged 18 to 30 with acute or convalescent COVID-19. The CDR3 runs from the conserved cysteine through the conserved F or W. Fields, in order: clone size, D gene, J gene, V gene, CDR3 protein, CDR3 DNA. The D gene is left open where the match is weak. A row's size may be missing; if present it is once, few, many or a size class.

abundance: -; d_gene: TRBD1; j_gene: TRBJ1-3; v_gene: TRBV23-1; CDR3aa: CASGGQGISGNTIYF; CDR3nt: TGCGCCAGCGGAGGACAGGGGATCTCTGGAAACACCATATATTTT
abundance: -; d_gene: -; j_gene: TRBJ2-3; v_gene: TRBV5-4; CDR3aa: CASSLGALPRTDTQYF; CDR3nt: TGTGCCAGCAGCTTGGGAGCCCTTCCCCGCACAGATACGCAGTATTTT
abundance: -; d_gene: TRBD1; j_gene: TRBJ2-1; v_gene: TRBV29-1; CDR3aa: CSVDRDRPGNEQFF; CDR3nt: TGCAGCGTTGACCGGGACAGGCCCGGGAATGAGCAGTTCTTC
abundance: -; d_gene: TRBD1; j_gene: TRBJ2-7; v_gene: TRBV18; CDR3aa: CASSPTGTGGYEQYF; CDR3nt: TGTGCCAGCTCACCAACCGGGACAGGGGGATACGAGCAGTACTTC
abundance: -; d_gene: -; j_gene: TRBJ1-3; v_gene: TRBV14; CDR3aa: CASSPWGQKAGNTIYF; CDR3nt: TGTGCCAGCAGTCCTTGGGGACAAAAGGCTGGAAACACCATATATTTT
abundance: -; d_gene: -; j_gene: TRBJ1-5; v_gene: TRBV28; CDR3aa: CASSSIPPRGYGPQHF; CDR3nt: TGTGCCAGCAGTTCTATCCCCCCCAGGGGCTATGGGCCCCAGCATTTT
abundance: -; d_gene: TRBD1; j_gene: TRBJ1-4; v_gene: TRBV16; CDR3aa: CASSQSGDRARQKLFF; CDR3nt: TGTGCCAGCAGCCAATCGGGGGACAGGGCGCGGCAGAAACTGTTTTTT
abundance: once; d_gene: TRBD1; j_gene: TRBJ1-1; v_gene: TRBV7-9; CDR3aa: CASSLDLGQATNTEAFF; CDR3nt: TGTGCCAGCAGCTTAGACCTCGGACAGGCCACGAACACTGAAGCTTTCTTT
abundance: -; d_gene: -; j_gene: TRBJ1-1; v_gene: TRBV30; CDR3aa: CAWDSQNTEAFF; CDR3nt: TGTGCCTGGGACAGCCAGAACACTGAAGCTTTCTTT
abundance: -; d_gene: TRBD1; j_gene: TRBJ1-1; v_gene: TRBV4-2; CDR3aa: CASSRGETGGAAFF; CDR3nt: TGTGCCAGCAGCCGGGGGGAGACAGGGGGCGCAGCTTTCTTT
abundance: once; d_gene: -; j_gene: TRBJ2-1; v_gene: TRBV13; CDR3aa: CASSLKSARKQFF; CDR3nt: TGTGCCAGCAGCTTAAAGTCGGCCAGGAAGCAGTTCTTC
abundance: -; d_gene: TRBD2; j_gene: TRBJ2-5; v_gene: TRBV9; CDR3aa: CASSVSSGLQETQYF; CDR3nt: TGTGCCAGCAGCGTATCTAGCGGCCTCCAAGAGACCCAGTACTTC
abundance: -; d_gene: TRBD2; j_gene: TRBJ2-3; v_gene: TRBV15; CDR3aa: CATSRDSGGREDTQYF; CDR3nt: TGTGCCACCAGCAGAGATTCCGGCGGGAGGGAGGATACGCAGTATTTT
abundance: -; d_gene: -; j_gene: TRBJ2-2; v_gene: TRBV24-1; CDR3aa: CATSFTDPGHSTGELFF; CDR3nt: TGTGCCACCAGCTTCACAGATCCGGGACACTCCACCGGGGAGCTGTTTTTT
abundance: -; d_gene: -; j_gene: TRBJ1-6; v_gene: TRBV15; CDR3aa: CATSRGWGEHSPLHF; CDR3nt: TGTGCCACCAGCAGAGGATGGGGCGAGCATTCACCCCTCCACTTT
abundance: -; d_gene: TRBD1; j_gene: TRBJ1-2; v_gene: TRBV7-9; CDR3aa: CASSYGTARGYTF; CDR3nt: TGTGCCAGCAGCTACGGGACAGCTCGGGGCTACACCTTC
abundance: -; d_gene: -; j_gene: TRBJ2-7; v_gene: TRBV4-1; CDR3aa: CASSQATRGKVTYEQYF; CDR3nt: TGCGCCAGCAGCCAAGCAACAAGGGGGAAGGTCACCTACGAGCAGTACTTC
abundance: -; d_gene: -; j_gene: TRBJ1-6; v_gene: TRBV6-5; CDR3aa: CASSRENSPLHF; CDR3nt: TGTGCCAGCAGCAGGGAAAATTCACCCCTCCACTTT
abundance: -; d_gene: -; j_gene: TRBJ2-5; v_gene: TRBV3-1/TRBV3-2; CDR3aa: CASSQAAEETQYF; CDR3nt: TGTGCCAGCAGCCAAGCAGCGGAAGAGACCCAGTACTTC
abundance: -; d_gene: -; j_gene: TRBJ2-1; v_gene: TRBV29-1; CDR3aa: CSVDQGLYNEQFF; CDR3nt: TGCAGCGTTGACCAGGGCCTGTACAATGAGCAGTTCTTC
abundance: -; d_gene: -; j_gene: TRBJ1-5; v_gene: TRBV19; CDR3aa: CASSGPNRHPNQPQHF; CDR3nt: TGTGCCAGTAGTGGACCGAACAGGCACCCCAATCAGCCCCAGCATTTT
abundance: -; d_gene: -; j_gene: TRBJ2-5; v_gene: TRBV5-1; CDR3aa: CASSWDNLGETQYF; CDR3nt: TGCGCCAGCAGCTGGGACAACCTTGGGGAGACCCAGTACTTC
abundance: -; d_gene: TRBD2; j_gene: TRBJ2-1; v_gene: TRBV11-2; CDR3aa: CASSRIAGGLNEQFF; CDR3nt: TGTGCCAGCAGTCGTATAGCGGGGGGACTCAATGAGCAGTTCTTC
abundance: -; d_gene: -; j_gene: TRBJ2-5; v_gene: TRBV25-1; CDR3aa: CASSAPGLIQETQYF; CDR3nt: TGTGCCAGCAGTGCTCCGGGACTGATCCAAGAGACCCAGTACTTC
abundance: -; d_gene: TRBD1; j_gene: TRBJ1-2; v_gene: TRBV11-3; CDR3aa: CASSLPFAEIERTGNYGYTF; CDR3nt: TGTGCCAGCAGCCTACCGTTTGCGGAAATTGAGAGGACAGGCAACTATGGCTACACCTTC
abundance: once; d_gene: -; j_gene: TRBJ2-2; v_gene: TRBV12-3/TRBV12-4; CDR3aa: CASSFGGELFF; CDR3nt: TGTGCCAGCAGTTTCGGCGGGGAGCTGTTTTTT
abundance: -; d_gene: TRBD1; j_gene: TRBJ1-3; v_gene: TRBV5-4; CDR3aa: CASSLSRTGFGNTIYF; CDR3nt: TGTGCCAGCAGCTTAAGTCGGACAGGGTTTGGAAACACCATATATTTT
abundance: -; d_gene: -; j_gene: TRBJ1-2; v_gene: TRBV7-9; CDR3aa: CASRKDSSYGYTF; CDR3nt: TGTGCCAGCAGAAAGGACAGCTCCTATGGCTACACCTTC
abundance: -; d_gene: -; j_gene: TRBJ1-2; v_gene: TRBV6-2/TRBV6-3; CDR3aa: CASSPNSRNYGYTF; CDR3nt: TGTGCCAGCAGTCCCAACAGTCGTAACTATGGCTACACCTTC
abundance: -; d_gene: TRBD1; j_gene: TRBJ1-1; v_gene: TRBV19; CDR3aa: CASSPGQGATEAFF; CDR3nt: TGTGCCAGTAGCCCGGGACAGGGGGCTACTGAAGCTTTCTTT
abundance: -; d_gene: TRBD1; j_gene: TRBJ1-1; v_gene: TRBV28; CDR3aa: CASRDPGTGNTEAFF; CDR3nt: TGTGCCAGCAGGGACCCAGGGACAGGAAACACTGAAGCTTTCTTT
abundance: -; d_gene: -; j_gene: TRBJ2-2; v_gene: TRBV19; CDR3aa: CASSIGQVTGELFF; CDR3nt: TGTGCCAGTAGTATAGGACAGGTTACCGGGGAGCTGTTTTTT
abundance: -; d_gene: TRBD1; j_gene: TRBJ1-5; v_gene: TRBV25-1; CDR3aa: CASSGGQGTISSNQPQHF; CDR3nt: TGTGCCAGCAGTGGGGGACAGGGGACAATAAGTAGCAATCAGCCCCAGCATTTT
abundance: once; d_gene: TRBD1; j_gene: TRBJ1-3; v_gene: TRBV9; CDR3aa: CASSGRDREGNTIYF; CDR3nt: TGTGCCAGCAGCGGAAGAGACAGGGAAGGAAACACCATATATTTT
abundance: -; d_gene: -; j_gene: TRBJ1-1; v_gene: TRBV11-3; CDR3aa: CASSSLGDTEAFF; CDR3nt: TGTGCCAGCAGTTCTCTCGGGGACACTGAAGCTTTCTTT
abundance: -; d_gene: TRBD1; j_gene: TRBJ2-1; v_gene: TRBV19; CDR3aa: CASTHTGVYNEQFF; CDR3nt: TGTGCCAGTACCCATACAGGGGTCTACAATGAGCAGTTCTTC
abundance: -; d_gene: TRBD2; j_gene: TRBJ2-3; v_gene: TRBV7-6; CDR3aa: CASSPRGGWTDTQYF; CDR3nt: TGTGCCAGCAGCCCCCGCGGGGGGTGGACAGATACGCAGTATTTT
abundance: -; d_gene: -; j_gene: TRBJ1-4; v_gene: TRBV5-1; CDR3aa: CASSRGGGPPTNEKLFF; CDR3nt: TGCGCCAGCAGCCGCGGGGGAGGTCCCCCAACTAATGAAAAACTGTTTTTT
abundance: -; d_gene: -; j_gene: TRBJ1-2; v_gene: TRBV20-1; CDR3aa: CSARVGGYGYTF; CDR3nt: TGCAGTGCTCGTGTGGGGGGTTATGGCTACACCTTC
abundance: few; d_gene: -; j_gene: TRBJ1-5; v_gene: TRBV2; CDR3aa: CAGSTGSNQPQHF; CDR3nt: TGTGCCGGCAGTACAGGGAGCAATCAGCCCCAGCATTTT
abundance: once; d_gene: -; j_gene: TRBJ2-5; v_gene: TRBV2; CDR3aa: CASSERQEVETQYF; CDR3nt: TGTGCCAGCAGTGAACGGCAGGAGGTGGAGACCCAGTACTTC
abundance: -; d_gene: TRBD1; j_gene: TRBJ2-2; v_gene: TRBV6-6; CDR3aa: CASSYGVGGDTGELFF; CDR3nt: TGTGCCAGCAGTTACGGGGTAGGGGGCGATACCGGGGAGCTGTTTTTT
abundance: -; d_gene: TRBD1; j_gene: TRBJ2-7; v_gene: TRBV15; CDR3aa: CATSRDLLQGLYEQYF; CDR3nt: TGTGCCACCAGCAGAGATCTGCTACAGGGGCTCTACGAGCAGTACTTC
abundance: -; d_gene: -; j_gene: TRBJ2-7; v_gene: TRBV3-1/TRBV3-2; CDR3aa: CASSQGRGSGYF; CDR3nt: TGTGCCAGCAGCCAGGGCAGGGGAAGCGGGTACTTC
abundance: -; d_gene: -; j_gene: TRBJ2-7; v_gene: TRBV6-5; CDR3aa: CASSRSGGSYEQYF; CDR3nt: TGTGCCAGCAGCCGATCCGGGGGCTCCTACGAGCAGTACTTC
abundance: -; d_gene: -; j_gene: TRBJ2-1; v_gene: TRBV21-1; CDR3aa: CASSKLGTGGGNEQFF; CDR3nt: TGTGCCAGCAGCAAATTGGGGACAGGGGGCGGGAATGAGCAGTTCTTC
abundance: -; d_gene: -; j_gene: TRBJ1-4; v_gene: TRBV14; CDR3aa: CASSQEDGEKLFF; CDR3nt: TGTGCCAGCAGCCAAGAAGACGGGGAAAAACTGTTTTTT
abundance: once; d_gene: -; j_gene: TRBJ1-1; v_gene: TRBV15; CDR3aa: CATKSHTEAFF; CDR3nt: TGTGCCACCAAATCTCACACTGAAGCTTTCTTT
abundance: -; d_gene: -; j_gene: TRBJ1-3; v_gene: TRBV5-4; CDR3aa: CASSFMGGNLGNTIYF; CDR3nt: TGTGCCAGCAGCTTTATGGGGGGGAACCTGGGAAACACCATATATTTT
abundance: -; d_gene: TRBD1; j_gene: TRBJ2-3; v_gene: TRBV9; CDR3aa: CASSDRDRGSADTQYF; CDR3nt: TGTGCCAGCAGCGACCGGGACAGGGGTTCGGCAGATACGCAGTATTTT
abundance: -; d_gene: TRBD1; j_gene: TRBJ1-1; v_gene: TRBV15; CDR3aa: CATSISVAGGTEAFF; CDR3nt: TGTGCCACCAGCATCTCCGTGGCAGGGGGCACTGAAGCTTTCTTT
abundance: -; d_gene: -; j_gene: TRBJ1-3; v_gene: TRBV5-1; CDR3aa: CASSLNTGTSGNTIYF; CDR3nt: TGCGCCAGCAGCTTAAACACAGGGACCTCTGGAAACACCATATATTTT
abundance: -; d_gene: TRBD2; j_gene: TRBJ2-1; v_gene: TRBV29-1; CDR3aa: CSVGRGDVDNEQFF; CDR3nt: TGCAGCGTTGGCCGGGGGGACGTAGACAATGAGCAGTTCTTC
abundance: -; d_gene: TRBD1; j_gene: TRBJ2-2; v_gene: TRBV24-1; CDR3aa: CATSASDRVRTGELFF; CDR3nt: TGTGCCACCAGTGCCTCGGACAGGGTGCGAACCGGGGAGCTGTTTTTT
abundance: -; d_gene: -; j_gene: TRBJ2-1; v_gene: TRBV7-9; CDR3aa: CASSPRRRVNEQFF; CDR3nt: TGTGCCAGCAGCCCACGCCGCAGGGTCAATGAGCAGTTCTTC
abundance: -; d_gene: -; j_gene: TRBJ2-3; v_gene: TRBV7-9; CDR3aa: CASRSERGDTQYF; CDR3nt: TGTGCCAGCAGGTCCGAACGGGGTGATACGCAGTATTTT
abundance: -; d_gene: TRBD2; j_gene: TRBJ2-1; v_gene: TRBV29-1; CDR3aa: CSVEGVAGGNEQFF; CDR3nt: TGCAGCGTTGAAGGGGTAGCGGGGGGTAATGAGCAGTTCTTC
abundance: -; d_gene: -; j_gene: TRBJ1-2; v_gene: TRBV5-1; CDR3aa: CATPAQGSYRGHGYTF; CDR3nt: TGCGCCACCCCAGCGCAGGGATCCTACCGAGGTCATGGCTACACCTTC
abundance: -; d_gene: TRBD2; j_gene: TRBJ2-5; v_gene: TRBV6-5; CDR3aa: CASNLAGGHETQYF; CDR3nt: TGTGCCAGCAACCTAGCGGGGGGGCATGAGACCCAGTACTTC